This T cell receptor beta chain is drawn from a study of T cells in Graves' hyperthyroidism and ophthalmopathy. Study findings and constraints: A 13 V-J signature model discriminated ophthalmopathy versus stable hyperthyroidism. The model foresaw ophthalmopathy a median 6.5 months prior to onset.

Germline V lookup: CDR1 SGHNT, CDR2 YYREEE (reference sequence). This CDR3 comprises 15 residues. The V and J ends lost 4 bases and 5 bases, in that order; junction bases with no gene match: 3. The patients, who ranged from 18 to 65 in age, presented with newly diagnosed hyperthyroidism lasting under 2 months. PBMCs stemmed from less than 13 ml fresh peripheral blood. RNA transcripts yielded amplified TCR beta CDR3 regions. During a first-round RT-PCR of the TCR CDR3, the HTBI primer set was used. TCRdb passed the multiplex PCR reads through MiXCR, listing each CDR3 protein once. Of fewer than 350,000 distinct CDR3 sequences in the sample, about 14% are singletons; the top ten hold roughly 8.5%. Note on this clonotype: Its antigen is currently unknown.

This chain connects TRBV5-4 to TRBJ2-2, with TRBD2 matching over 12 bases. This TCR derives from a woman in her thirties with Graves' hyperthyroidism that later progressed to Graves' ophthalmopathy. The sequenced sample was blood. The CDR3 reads CASSQGLAGTGELFF. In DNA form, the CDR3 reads TGTGCCAGCAGCCAGGGACTAGCGGGTACCGGGGAGCTGTTTTTT.